These 25 T cell receptor beta chains were sequenced from one sample in a study of control samples from healthy donors and cancer patients. The method was immunoSEQ multiplex PCR; TCRdb's version includes in-frame clones alone and lacks a portion of them. The data show some 150,000 clones, under 95% seen once. Sample: blood. The receptors were sampled from a man aged 18 to 29 in good health.

The chain couples TRBV5-1 to TRBJ2-5; 7 nucleotides align to TRBD1. Germline V gene data show CDR1 as SGHRS and CDR2 as YFSETQ. CDR3 size: 14 residues. Trimming removed 4 bases from V and 5 bases from J; junction bases left unmatched: 8. The CDR3, as DNA: TGCGCCAGCAGCCCGCGAGGGGGCTGGGAGACCCAGTACTTC. Amino acid sequence: CASSPRGGWETQYF.

V gene TRBV19 combines with J gene TRBJ1-2; 9 bases fit TRBD1. Looked up from germline, CDR1 is LNHDA and CDR2 is SQIVND (reference sequence). The trim removed 10 bases at V and 2 bases at J, leaving 5 bases unmatched. The CDR3 covers 13 residues. CDR3 residues: CATSGQGNYGYTF. The CDR3 coding sequence is TGTGCCACCTCCGGACAGGGGAACTATGGCTACACCTTC.

A note on this clone: At one end the junction does not follow the germline gene, possibly because of a read error. V usage is TRBV7-6 and J usage is TRBJ2-1; possible D gene TRBD1, 6 bases. In germline, CDR1 is SGHVS, CDR2 FNYEAQ. CDR3 length equals 12 residues. CDR3 sequence: CASSPGRAGAVF. CDR3 nucleotide sequence: TGTGCCAGCAGCCCAGGAAGGGCAGGGGCCGTCTTC. Based on the CDR3 plus reference TRBV7-6 and TRBJ2-1, the full variable domain is GAGVSQSPRYKVTKRGQDVALRCDPISGHVSLYWYRQALGQGPEFLTYFNYEAQQDKSGLPNDRFSAERPEGSISTLTIQRTEQRDSAMYRCASSPGRAGAVFGPGTRLTVL.

V and J are TRBV24-1 and TRBJ2-3; the D gene could be TRBD1 or TRBD2 (6 bases each). This CDR3 is 17 amino acids long. Trimming removed 9 bases at V and 2 bases at J, with 23 bases between. The germline gives CDR1 KGHDR, CDR2 SFDVKD. This chain's CDR3 is CATGGGTGPPHTDTQYF. The CDR3 DNA sequence: TGTGCCACCGGAGGGGGAACGGGACCGCCCCACACAGATACGCAGTATTTT.

This chain uses TRBV7-9 with TRBJ2-7; unclear D gene. V was pared by 2 bases and J by 1 base, with 9 bases between. This CDR3 is built from 14 residues. Germline V gene sequence: CDR1 SEHNR, CDR2 FQNEAQ (reference sequence). As DNA, the CDR3 is TGTGCCAGCAGCTTATTACCCCAATCCTACGAGCAGTACTTC. It yields the protein CASSLLPQSYEQYF.

CDR3 sequence reads: CASSLVEGLEAFF. Written as DNA, the CDR3 is TGCGCCAGCAGCTTGGTTGAAGGCCTGGAGGCTTTCTTT. The rearrangement links TRBV5-1 to TRBJ1-1; D is unclear. The CDR3 runs 13 residues. V lost 0 bases and J 11 bases, leaving 14 bases between the germline ends. Per the germline V gene, CDR1 is SGHRS and CDR2 is YFSETQ.

The genes are TRBV6-1 and TRBJ2-1; 7 bases fit TRBD1. CDR1 is MNHNS and CDR2 is SASEGT in the germline V gene. V trimming: 2 bases; J trimming: 10 bases; junction bases outside the gene matches: 11. This CDR3 contains 15 residues. For the CDR3, the DNA is TGTGCCAGCAGTGAAACCCACGGACTGGACAGGGAGCAGTTCTTC. As protein: CASSETHGLDREQFF.

This rearrangement joins TRBV7-2 to TRBJ1-6; the match to TRBD1 covers 7 bases. Germline CDR1 and CDR2: SGHTA and FQGNSA. CDR3 length equals 16 residues. V dropped 4 bases and J dropped 9; count of bases not matched to a gene: 12. The DNA for the CDR3 is TGTGCCAGCAGCTCAGAAGGCTTAACAGGGGTTTCACCCCTCCACTTT. Protein product: CASSSEGLTGVSPLHF.

The genes are TRBV13 and TRBJ1-1, with TRBD1 matching 10 bases. Germline CDR1 reads PRHDT; CDR2 reads FYEKMQ (reference sequence). CDR3 length equals 15 residues. J lost 7 bases, V lost 9 bases, and 14 bases had no gene match. This CDR3 reads CASRNPGQGGIEAFF. Here the CDR3 DNA reads TGTGCCAGTCGAAACCCCGGACAGGGGGGTATTGAAGCTTTCTTT.

V and J are TRBV27 and TRBJ2-1; the D gene is possibly TRBD2 (6 bases). Germline V gene data show CDR1 as MNHEY and CDR2 as SMNVEV (reference sequence). Trimming pared 3 bases from V and 0 bases from J, leaving 12 bases between. This CDR3 spans 16 amino acids. DNA of the CDR3: TGTGCCAGCAGTTTCTTCCGGGGGAGCTCCTACAATGAGCAGTTCTTC. It yields the protein CASSFFRGSSYNEQFF.

The chain couples TRBV5-1 to TRBJ2-2, with D hard to call. Germline assignment: CDR1 SGHRS and CDR2 YFSETQ. The CDR3 covers 15 residues. V lost 1 base and J 0 bases, leaving 7 bases between the germline ends. The CDR3 loop reads CASSLLPTNTGELFF. The CDR3 coding sequence is TGCGCCAGCAGCTTGCTTCCAACGAACACCGGGGAGCTGTTTTTT.

As DNA, the CDR3 is TGTGCCAGCAGTTCAAGGACGGGAAACTATGGCTACACCTTC. This sequence encodes CASSSRTGNYGYTF. The rearrangement joins TRBV6-6 to TRBJ1-2; D unclear. V was pared by 4 bases and J by 2 bases, with 11 bases between. Germline loops: CDR1 MNHNY, CDR2 SVGAGI (reference sequence). This CDR3 comprises 14 residues.

The chain couples TRBV4-3 to TRBJ1-3, with D possibly being TRBD1 (5 bases). The germline gives CDR1 LGHNA, CDR2 YSLEER. This CDR3 region has 17 residues. The V gene lost 0 bases and the J gene lost 0 bases, with 12 bases spanning the gap. The DNA of the CDR3 is TGCGCCAGCAGCCAAGAAAGCCGGGGCATCTCTGGAAACACCATATATTTT. Protein: CASSQESRGISGNTIYF.

The chain links TRBV27 to TRBJ1-6; tentatively, D is TRBD1 (5 bases). The CDR3 is 13 residues long. V was pared by 1 base and J by 10 bases, with 8 bases between. The germline V gene has CDR1 MNHEY and CDR2 SMNVEV (reference sequence). The CDR3 region has the DNA TGTGCCAGCAGTTTATTTGGGGGATCACCCCTCCACTTT. Protein product: CASSLFGGSPLHF.

The V and J genes are TRBV6-2 or TRBV6-3 and TRBJ2-7; D is undetermined. The germline V gene encodes CDR1 MNHEY and CDR2 SVGEGT. This CDR3 spans 11 amino acids. The V end lost 2 bases, the J end lost 7 bases, and 6 bases lay between the germline ends. In DNA form, the CDR3 reads TGTGCCAGCAGTTACCTTCGAGAGCAGTACTTC. This translates into CASSYLREQYF.

The CDR3 here is CASSIVPGGGRNNEQFF. CDR3 nucleotide sequence: TGTGCCAGTAGTATTGTTCCGGGAGGGGGGAGGAACAATGAGCAGTTCTTC. The chain is built from TRBV19 and TRBJ2-1; 8 nucleotides agree with TRBD2. Trimming removed 3 bases from V and 5 bases from J; junction bases left unmatched: 12. There are 17 residues in the CDR3. The germline CDR1 and CDR2 sequences are LNHDA and SQIVND (reference sequence).

This sequence joins TRBV2 and TRBJ1-2; 9 bases match TRBD1. The CDR3 runs 14 residues. Germline loops: CDR1 SNHLY, CDR2 FYNNEI. V dropped 4 bases and J dropped 7; count of bases not matched to a gene: 7. CDR3 coding DNA: TGTGCCAGCAGTGGGATACAGGGGGCGGGTGGCTACACCTTC. Amino acids: CASSGIQGAGGYTF. Full variable domain (remainder filled in from reference TRBV2 and TRBJ1-2): EPEVTQTPSHQVTQMGQEVILRCVPISNHLYFYWYRQILGQKVEFLVSFYNNEISEKSEIFDDQFSVERPDGSNFTLKIRSTKLEDSAMYFCASSGIQGAGGYTFGSGTRLTVV.

V is TRBV12-3 or TRBV12-4 and J is TRBJ2-1, with D unclear. V was pared by 5 bases and J by 2 bases, with 7 bases between. The CDR3 length is 13 residues. In nucleotides, the CDR3 is TGTGCCAGCAGTGGGCTAACCTACAATGAGCAGTTCTTC. Amino acid sequence: CASSGLTYNEQFF.

The sample holds one count of this clone. This chain joins TRBV5-1 and TRBJ1-4; D is unresolved. Germline V gene lookup returns CDR1 SGHRS and CDR2 YFSETQ. There are 17 residues in the CDR3. V was pared by 3 bases and J by 1 base, with 16 bases between. This CDR3 is CASSSGLERITNEKLFF. The CDR3 DNA reads TGCGCCAGCAGCTCTGGACTGGAAAGGATAACTAATGAAAAACTGTTTTTT.

The chain employs TRBV5-1 and TRBJ2-2; D gene unclear. Germline-derived CDR1 and CDR2 are SGHRS and YFSETQ. This CDR3 contains 14 residues. The V end was cut by 0 bases, the J end by 2 bases, with 5 bases between. This CDR3 reads CASSLAPNTGELFF. The CDR3 nucleotides read TGCGCCAGCAGCTTGGCCCCTAACACCGGGGAGCTGTTTTTT.

This clone was detected only once. The rearrangement joins TRBV20-1 to TRBJ2-3; 13 nucleotides agree with TRBD2. V shed 3 bases and J 5 bases; nucleotides not matched to a gene: 11. The CDR3 runs to 17 residues. Germline lookup yields CDR1 DFQATT and CDR2 SNEGSKA (reference sequence). This CDR3 is CSASSPGTSGERDTQYF. The DNA for the CDR3 is TGCAGTGCTAGTTCCCCCGGGACTAGCGGGGAGAGAGATACGCAGTATTTT.

J is TRBJ1-1 and V is TRBV6-4, with unresolved D. Trimming left V 6 bases short and J 1 base short, with 9 bases between. There are 13 residues in the CDR3. Germline assignment: CDR1 MRHNA and CDR2 SNTAGT. CDR3 DNA sequence: TGTGCCAGCAGCCGCACAAAGAACACTGAAGCTTTCTTT. Translation gives CASSRTKNTEAFF.

The table lists this clone with a count of one. The V and J genes are TRBV18 and TRBJ2-1; D unresolved. CDR3 length: 15 amino acids. V dropped 2 bases and J dropped 1 base, with 9 bases sitting between them. CDR1 and CDR2 from the germline V gene are KGHSH and LQKENI. The CDR3 here is CASSPARQSYNEQFF. DNA of the CDR3: TGTGCCAGCTCACCAGCCAGGCAGTCCTACAATGAGCAGTTCTTC.

The V gene is TRBV6-5, the J gene TRBJ1-2; 12 bases are shared with TRBD1. J gave up 4 bases and V 1 base, and 4 bases lay outside the gene matches. Germline CDR1 reads MNHEY; CDR2 reads SVGAGI. CDR3 length: 16 residues. The CDR3 spells CASSYLMGQGAYGYTF. CDR3 sequence (DNA): TGTGCCAGCAGTTACTTAATGGGACAGGGGGCCTATGGCTACACCTTC.

V is TRBV27 and J is TRBJ2-7, with 12 bases fitting TRBD2. V trimming: 6 bases; J trimming: 2 bases; junction bases outside the gene matches: 8. The CDR3 consists of 16 residues. Germline lookup yields CDR1 MNHEY and CDR2 SMNVEV (reference sequence). The CDR3 coding sequence is TGTGCCAGCAGCCCATGGTCTAGCGGGGGGGCCTACGAGCAGTACTTC. This translates into CASSPWSSGGAYEQYF.